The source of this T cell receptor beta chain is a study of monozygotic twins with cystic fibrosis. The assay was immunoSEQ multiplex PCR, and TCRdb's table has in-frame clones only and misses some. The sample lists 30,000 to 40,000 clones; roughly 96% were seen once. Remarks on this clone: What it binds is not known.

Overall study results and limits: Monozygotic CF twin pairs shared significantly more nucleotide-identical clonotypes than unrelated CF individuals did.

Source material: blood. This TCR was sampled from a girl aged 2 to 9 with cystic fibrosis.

CDR3 sequence reads: CASRGGNQPQHF. The CDR3 DNA reads TGTGCTTCTAGGGGTGGCAATCAGCCCCAGCATTTT. The chain uses TRBV28 and TRBJ1-5; D possibly corresponds to TRBD1 (5 bases). The CDR3 runs to 12 residues. Germline V CDR1 and CDR2: MDHEN, SYDVKM.